The clone carrying this TCR beta chain was observed a handful of times. Antigen unknown. The V gene end was trimmed by 5 bases and the J gene end by 0 bases; junction bases not matched to a gene: 6. The CDR3 length is 16 residues. Germline CDR1 is MNHEY and CDR2 is SVGEGT. Under the authors' procedure: Across clinicopathological groups, CDR3 differences served as the basis for building a distant-metastasis classifier for papillary thyroid cancer. TCRdb recomputed clones from the PCR reads via MiXCR. TCRdb, not the authors, supplied the V and J calls. The sample comprises over 15,000 clones, 20% to 25% of which are singletons, and about an eighth rests with the top ten. The data belong to a study of metastatic and nonmetastatic thyroid tumors. Whole-study context: From malignant and benign thyroid patients, repertoires in blood and in tumor or nodule tissue were compared.

None of the patients had undergone any treatment ahead of thyroid surgery. Study findings and constraints: When malignant thyroid tumors were compared with benign nodules, TCR beta diversity was reportedly significantly higher in the malignant tumors. This held in both blood and tumor samples.

This sequence originates from a male donor with papillary thyroid cancer or a benign thyroid nodule (not recorded which). Some clones in this sample may be carry-over from other donors' samples. This chain joins TRBV6-2 or TRBV6-3 and TRBJ2-1; TRBD2 matches 8 bases. Sequenced sample: tumor tissue. CDR3 region: CASSPRTSFSYNEQFF. CDR3 in DNA: TGTGCCAGCAGTCCTCGGACTAGCTTCTCCTACAATGAGCAGTTCTTC.